The 10 T cell receptor beta chains below come from one sample, sequenced in a study of graft-versus-host responses after intestinal transplantation. No antigen is known for these receptors. Sequenced by immunoSEQ multiplex PCR; TCRdb stores in-frame clones only, minus some. Of around 100,000 clones in the sample, about 92% were seen once. This material consisted of unstimulated CD4+ T cells sorted from spleen or lymph node cells, taken before transplant. Receptor source: a human donor who was the organ donor for an intestinal transplant.

The CDR3 sequence is CASSRDISQETQYF. In nucleotides, the CDR3 is TGTGCCAGCAGCCGGGACATATCCCAAGAGACCCAGTACTTC. The chain employs TRBV6-1 and TRBJ2-5; TRBD1 is a possible D gene (6 bases). The V end lost 6 bases, the J end lost 1 base, and 12 bases lay between the germline ends. In germline, CDR1 is MNHNS, CDR2 SASEGT. This CDR3 is built from 14 residues.

In its sample, this clone was seen a few times. The CDR3 protein is CASSSGGLAVTGELFF. The CDR3 DNA reads TGTGCCAGCAGCTCAGGGGGACTAGCCGTCACCGGGGAGCTGTTTTTT. The chain combines TRBV11-2 with TRBJ2-2, with TRBD2 matching over 9 bases. Germline V gene lookup returns CDR1 SGHAT and CDR2 FQNNGV. V dropped 4 bases and J dropped 4; count of bases not matched to a gene: 7. This CDR3 is built from 16 residues.

CDR3 bases: TGTGCCAGCAGCTTCCTCAGCTCTGGGGCCAACGTCCTGACTTTC. Its translation: CASSFLSSGANVLTF. J is TRBJ2-6 and V is TRBV5-6; D call uncertain. CDR3 size: 15 residues. Trimming took 2 bases from V and 0 from J, leaving 6 bases between them. Germline CDR1 reads SGHDT; CDR2 reads YYEEEE.

The sample holds one count of this clone. This chain joins TRBV13 and TRBJ1-1, with D possibly matching TRBD1 (6 bases). The length of the CDR3 is 18 residues. Trimming removed 5 bases at V and 7 bases at J, with 29 bases between. The germline CDR1 and CDR2 sequences are PRHDT and FYEKMQ (reference sequence). Written as DNA, the CDR3 is TGTGCCAGCAGCCGGGCGGTGAACCCTATGGGACACAAACTTGAAGCTTTCTTT. Its protein product is CASSRAVNPMGHKLEAFF.

This chain uses TRBV7-9 with TRBJ1-1; 7 nucleotides line up with TRBD1. V was clipped by 0 bases and J by 7 bases; unmatched bases: 8. The length of the CDR3 is 15 residues. Germline-derived CDR1 and CDR2 are SEHNR and FQNEAQ (reference sequence). For the CDR3, the DNA is TGTGCCAGCAGCTTAGCGCGGACAGGTTCGTTTGAAGCTTTCTTT. Its protein product is CASSLARTGSFEAFF.

This chain joins TRBV7-4 and TRBJ1-4; TRBD1 agrees at 8 bases. CDR1 and CDR2 (germline): SGHVT, SQSDAQ. V was pared by 4 bases and J by 2 bases, with 0 bases of the junction left unmatched. The CDR3 length is 14 residues. The CDR3 DNA reads as TGTGCCAGCAGCTGGGACAGGACTAATGAAAAACTGTTTTTT. Translated: CASSWDRTNEKLFF.

The genes are TRBV5-6 and TRBJ1-2, with D perhaps TRBD1 (6 bases). V lost 0 bases, J lost 4 bases, and 13 bases lay in between. Germline-derived CDR1 and CDR2 are SGHDT and YYEEEE. This CDR3 spans 15 amino acids. This CDR3 is CASSLGDTGLYGYTF. In nucleotides, the CDR3 is TGTGCCAGCAGCTTGGGGGATACAGGGCTCTATGGCTACACCTTC. Full variable domain (remainder filled in from reference TRBV5-6 and TRBJ1-2): DAGVTQSPTHLIKTRGQQVTLRCSPKSGHDTVSWYQQALGQGPQFIFQYYEEEERQRGNFPDRFSGHQFPNYSSELNVNALLLGDSALYLCASSLGDTGLYGYTFGSGTRLTVV.

The chain uses TRBV6-5 and TRBJ1-2; D call uncertain. The germline V gene has CDR1 MNHEY and CDR2 SVGAGI. The CDR3 is made up of 13 amino acids. V shed 5 bases and J shed 8 bases, with 15 bases lying between them. CDR3 sequence (DNA): TGTGCCAGCAGTGGATCCGAGGGAGGGGGCTACACCTTC. Translation: CASSGSEGGGYTF.

This chain connects TRBV6-1 to TRBJ2-7; D possibly corresponds to TRBD2 (6 bases). This CDR3 comprises 13 residues. The germline V gene encodes CDR1 MNHNS and CDR2 SASEGT. V lost 6 bases and J lost 4, with 13 bases in between. CDR3 residues: CASRPGVDYEQYF. The CDR3 DNA sequence: TGTGCCAGCAGACCGGGAGTAGATTACGAGCAGTACTTC.

This sequence joins TRBV19 and TRBJ1-2, with no clear D. The CDR3 is 14 amino acids. Between the trimmed V and J ends, which lost 0 bases and 4 bases, there was a span of 9 bases. Germline CDR1 and CDR2: LNHDA and SQIVND (reference sequence). The CDR3 spells CASSIDRNLYGYTF. The DNA of the CDR3 is TGTGCCAGTAGTATAGATAGGAACCTCTATGGCTACACCTTC.